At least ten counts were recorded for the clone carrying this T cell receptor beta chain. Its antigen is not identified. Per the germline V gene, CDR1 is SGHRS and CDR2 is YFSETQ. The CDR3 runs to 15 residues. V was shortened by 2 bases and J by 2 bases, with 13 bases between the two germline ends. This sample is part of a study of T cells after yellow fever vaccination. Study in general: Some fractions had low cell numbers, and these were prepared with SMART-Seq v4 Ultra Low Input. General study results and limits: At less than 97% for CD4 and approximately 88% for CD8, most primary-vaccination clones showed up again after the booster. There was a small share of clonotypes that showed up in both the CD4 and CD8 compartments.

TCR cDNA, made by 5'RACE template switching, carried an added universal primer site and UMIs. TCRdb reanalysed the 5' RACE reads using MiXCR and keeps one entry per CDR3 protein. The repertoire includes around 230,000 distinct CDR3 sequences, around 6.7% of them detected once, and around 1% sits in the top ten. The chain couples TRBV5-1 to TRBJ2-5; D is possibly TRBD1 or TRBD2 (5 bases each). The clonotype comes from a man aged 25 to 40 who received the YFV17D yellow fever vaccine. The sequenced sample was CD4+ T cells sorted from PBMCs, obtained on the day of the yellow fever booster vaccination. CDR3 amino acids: CASSFAGGGQETQYF. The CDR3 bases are TGCGCCAGCAGCTTCGCGGGTGGGGGTCAAGAGACCCAGTACTTC.